This T cell receptor (beta chain) was documented in a study of T cell changes during pregnancy in multiple sclerosis. Generated by immunoSEQ multiplex PCR, the TCRdb table keeps only in-frame clones and is missing some. The sample lists 91,000 or so clones; approximately 94% were seen once. From germline, CDR1 is SGHNT and CDR2 YENEEA. The CDR3 runs 15 residues. V dropped 1 base and J dropped 2; count of bases not matched to a gene: 3. The sequence was collected from a female donor with multiple sclerosis, enrolled in a pregnancy study. Sequenced here: peripheral blood, sampled after pregnancy. This sequence joins TRBV11-3 and TRBJ2-3; 7 bases match TRBD2. The CDR3 loop reads CASSLGGTITDTQYF. CDR3 nucleotides: TGTGCCAGCAGCTTAGGGGGGACTATCACAGATACGCAGTATTTT. Using reference TRBV11-3 and TRBJ2-3 for the parts outside the CDR3, the full variable domain is EAGVVQSPRYKIIEKKQPVAFWCNPISGHNTLYWYLQNLGQGPELLIRYENEEAVDDSQLPKDRFSAERLKGVDSTLKIQPAELGDSAVYLCASSLGGTITDTQYFGPGTRLTVL.